Following are 3 T cell receptor beta chains from one sample sequenced in a study of T-cell memory formation after mild COVID-19. Each CDR3 protein gets one entry after TCRdb re-called the 5' RACE reads with MiXCR. The top ten clones hold 20% to 25% of a sample with 350,000 to 500,000 distinct CDR3 sequences, 18% of them seen once. The sample consisted of PBMCs or a T cell subset sorted from them (not recorded which). These receptors all stem from a man aged 18 to 35 who had mild COVID-19 (a few samples of this study predate the infection). Cell type and time point are not known.

This clonotype showed up just a few times. The chain employs TRBV4-1 and TRBJ2-7, with 8 bases matching TRBD1. J gave up 0 bases and V 4 bases, and 8 bases lay outside the gene matches. CDR3 length: 16 residues. Per germline, CDR1 MGHRA and CDR2 YSYEKL. In nucleotides, the CDR3 is TGCGCCAGCAGCCTCTCCAGGACAGGGCCCTCCTACGAGCAGTACTTC. Its protein product is CASSLSRTGPSYEQYF.

This clonotype was detected a few times. The rearrangement uses TRBV4-1 and TRBJ2-5; 11 nucleotides line up with TRBD2. V gave up 5 bases and J gave up 3 bases; unmatched junction bases: 5. There are 15 residues in the CDR3. CDR1 MGHRA and CDR2 YSYEKL come from the germline V gene. The CDR3 nucleotides are TGCGCCAGCAGCAAGACTAGCGGGGTTGAAGAGACCCAGTACTTC. Its translation is CASSKTSGVEETQYF.

This clonotype showed up just a few times. A read error may produce the germline difference seen at one junction end. The chain employs TRBV14 and TRBJ2-3; TRBD1 aligns across 7 bases. Germline V CDR1 and CDR2: SGHDN, FVKESK. The CDR3 has 13 amino acids. CDR3 residues: CASSQDYRDSILF. For the CDR3, the DNA is TGTGCCAGCAGCCAAGATTATCGGGACAGCATCCTTTTT. The full variable domain, with the rest looked up from reference TRBV14 and TRBJ2-3, is EAGVTQFPSHSVIEKGQTVTLRCDPISGHDNLYWYRRVMGKEIKFLLHFVKESKQDESGMPNNRFLAERTGGTYSTLKVQPAELEDSGVYFCASSQDYRDSILFGPGTRLTVL.